These T cell receptor beta chains were read from a single sample in a study of graft-versus-host responses after intestinal transplantation. Their antigens remain unidentified. Sequencing was performed with immunoSEQ multiplex PCR; in TCRdb, only in-frame clones are kept and a portion is missing. The data contain about 47,000 clones, 90% to 95% of them singletons. This specimen consisted of unstimulated CD8+ T cells sorted from spleen or lymph node cells, obtained before transplant. The source of these receptors is a human donor who was the organ donor for an intestinal transplant. The CDR3 runs from the conserved cysteine through the conserved F or W. The D gene is left open where the match is weak. Clone size is shown for a subset of rows, as once, few, many or a class of expanded clone.

CDR3nt: TGTGCCAGCAGCGTTGGGGGGGTCTCCTACGAGCAGTACTTC
CDR3aa: CASSVGGVSYEQYF
j_gene: TRBJ2-7
abundance: -
v_gene: TRBV9
d_gene: TRBD2

CDR3nt: TGTGCCAGCAGCAGAATGGCTAATTTGTACGAGCAGTACTTC
CDR3aa: CASSRMANLYEQYF
j_gene: TRBJ2-7
abundance: -
v_gene: TRBV5-6
d_gene: -

CDR3nt: TGTGCCAGCCACAGGGGGGGATCCTACGAGCAGTACTTC
CDR3aa: CASHRGGSYEQYF
j_gene: TRBJ2-7
abundance: -
v_gene: TRBV27
d_gene: -

CDR3nt: TGTGCCAGCGGGCGACAGGGGCATCTTACCTACGAGCAGTACTTC
CDR3aa: CASGRQGHLTYEQYF
j_gene: TRBJ2-7
abundance: once
v_gene: TRBV27
d_gene: TRBD1

CDR3nt: TGTGCCAGCAGCGACTCTAGCGGGGGGGCGGGAAGCACAGATACGCAGTATTTT
CDR3aa: CASSDSSGGAGSTDTQYF
j_gene: TRBJ2-3
abundance: -
v_gene: TRBV9
d_gene: TRBD2

CDR3nt: TGTGCCAGCTCTGTTTTCAGGGTTTCGGTCACTGAAGCTTTCTTT
CDR3aa: CASSVFRVSVTEAFF
j_gene: TRBJ1-1
abundance: -
v_gene: TRBV28
d_gene: -

CDR3nt: TGTGCCAGCAGTATTCCAGGAGACACTGAAGCTTTCTTT
CDR3aa: CASSIPGDTEAFF
j_gene: TRBJ1-1
abundance: -
v_gene: TRBV28
d_gene: -

CDR3nt: TGTGCCAGCAGCCAAGATCCGTCTAGCGATTGGAACACCGGGGAGCTGTTTTTT
CDR3aa: CASSQDPSSDWNTGELFF
j_gene: TRBJ2-2
abundance: -
v_gene: TRBV4-2
d_gene: -

CDR3nt: TGTGCCAGCACCTATATATTGACAGAATTCTATGGCTACACCTTC
CDR3aa: CASTYILTEFYGYTF
j_gene: TRBJ1-2
abundance: -
v_gene: TRBV7-9
d_gene: -

CDR3nt: TGTGCCAGCAGCGCCATGACTAGCGGGGATGAGCAGTTCTTC
CDR3aa: CASSAMTSGDEQFF
j_gene: TRBJ2-1
abundance: -
v_gene: TRBV9
d_gene: TRBD2

CDR3nt: TGTGCCAGCAGCTCAGGGGGGACAGCCACCTACGAGCAGTACTTC
CDR3aa: CASSSGGTATYEQYF
j_gene: TRBJ2-7
abundance: -
v_gene: TRBV11-3
d_gene: -

CDR3nt: TGCGCCAGCAGATTACAGGGAGGTATCGAGCAGTACTTC
CDR3aa: CASRLQGGIEQYF
j_gene: TRBJ2-7
abundance: -
v_gene: TRBV5-1
d_gene: -

CDR3nt: TGTGCCAGCAGTTTTTTAGTGGGTAGCACAGATACGCAGTATTTT
CDR3aa: CASSFLVGSTDTQYF
j_gene: TRBJ2-3
abundance: once
v_gene: TRBV11-2
d_gene: -

CDR3nt: TGTGCCAGCAGCCTGGGACTAGCTGCCTACGAGCAGTACTTC
CDR3aa: CASSLGLAAYEQYF
j_gene: TRBJ2-7
abundance: -
v_gene: TRBV7-2
d_gene: TRBD2

CDR3nt: TGTGCCAGCAGTCGCTCGGGGGGCTCTGAGACCCAGTACTTC
CDR3aa: CASSRSGGSETQYF
j_gene: TRBJ2-5
abundance: -
v_gene: TRBV6-1
d_gene: -

CDR3nt: TGTGCCAGCCTGGGGACGGGGTCGACTGAAGCTTTCTTT
CDR3aa: CASLGTGSTEAFF
j_gene: TRBJ1-1
abundance: -
v_gene: TRBV25-1
d_gene: -

CDR3nt: TGTGCCAGCAGCTTAGGGACAGATGAAGCTTTCTTT
CDR3aa: CASSLGTDEAFF
j_gene: TRBJ1-1
abundance: -
v_gene: TRBV11-2
d_gene: -

CDR3nt: TGTGCCAGCAGCTTGGCACTAGCGGGGGACGGCTCCTACAATGAGCAGTTCTTC
CDR3aa: CASSLALAGDGSYNEQFF
j_gene: TRBJ2-1
abundance: -
v_gene: TRBV11-2
d_gene: TRBD2

CDR3nt: TGCGCCAGCAGCCAACTTAACAGGAACACTGAAGCTTTCTTT
CDR3aa: CASSQLNRNTEAFF
j_gene: TRBJ1-1
abundance: -
v_gene: TRBV4-1
d_gene: -

CDR3nt: TGTGCCAGCAGCGTAGCTGGAGCGAACACTGAAGCTTTCTTT
CDR3aa: CASSVAGANTEAFF
j_gene: TRBJ1-1
abundance: -
v_gene: TRBV9
d_gene: -

CDR3nt: TGCGCCAGCAGCCAAGCGGGGGAAAGTCAGCCCCAGCATTTT
CDR3aa: CASSQAGESQPQHF
j_gene: TRBJ1-5
abundance: -
v_gene: TRBV4-1
d_gene: -

CDR3nt: TGTGCCAGCAGTTACCATCCAAGTAGGGGGCTGGGGCAGTTCTTC
CDR3aa: CASSYHPSRGLGQFF
j_gene: TRBJ2-1
abundance: once
v_gene: TRBV6-6
d_gene: TRBD1

CDR3nt: TGTGCCAGCAGTTTCCTTCTCAACACTGAAGCTTTCTTT
CDR3aa: CASSFLLNTEAFF
j_gene: TRBJ1-1
abundance: -
v_gene: TRBV6-6
d_gene: -

CDR3nt: TGTGCCAGCACCTATCAGCACCTTTCAACTAATGAAAAACTGTTTTTT
CDR3aa: CASTYQHLSTNEKLFF
j_gene: TRBJ1-4
abundance: -
v_gene: TRBV7-9
d_gene: -

CDR3nt: TGTGCCAGCAGTCCGACAGGGTTTCACGAGCAGTACTTC
CDR3aa: CASSPTGFHEQYF
j_gene: TRBJ2-7
abundance: -
v_gene: TRBV6-5
d_gene: TRBD1

CDR3nt: TGTGCCAGCAGCTCGACAGGGCCCTACGAGCAGTACTTC
CDR3aa: CASSSTGPYEQYF
j_gene: TRBJ2-7
abundance: -
v_gene: TRBV7-9
d_gene: TRBD1

CDR3nt: TGTGCCAGCAGCTTTACCACAGGGGGAGATTCACCCCTCCACTTT
CDR3aa: CASSFTTGGDSPLHF
j_gene: TRBJ1-6
abundance: -
v_gene: TRBV5-4
d_gene: TRBD1

CDR3nt: TGTGCCTGGGATTTGGGAGAGACCCAGTACTTC
CDR3aa: CAWDLGETQYF
j_gene: TRBJ2-5
abundance: -
v_gene: TRBV30
d_gene: -

CDR3nt: TGTGCCTGGAGTCTAGCGGGGGACACAGATACGCAGTATTTT
CDR3aa: CAWSLAGDTDTQYF
j_gene: TRBJ2-3
abundance: once
v_gene: TRBV30
d_gene: TRBD2

CDR3nt: TGTGCCAGCAGCGTAGGGGACAGCTCCTACGAGCAGTACTTC
CDR3aa: CASSVGDSSYEQYF
j_gene: TRBJ2-7
abundance: -
v_gene: TRBV9
d_gene: TRBD1

CDR3nt: TGTGCCAGCAGCATCCGACAGAGGAACACTGAAGCTTTCTTT
CDR3aa: CASSIRQRNTEAFF
j_gene: TRBJ1-1
abundance: -
v_gene: TRBV11-1
d_gene: -

CDR3nt: TGTGCCAGCAGCATGACTCCAGGGTTCGCTGGAAACACCATATATTTT
CDR3aa: CASSMTPGFAGNTIYF
j_gene: TRBJ1-3
abundance: -
v_gene: TRBV11-3
d_gene: -

CDR3nt: TGTGCCACCAAGGGGGGACTCGATGAGCAGTTCTTC
CDR3aa: CATKGGLDEQFF
j_gene: TRBJ2-1
abundance: -
v_gene: TRBV28
d_gene: -

CDR3nt: TGTGCCAGCAGCTTCGGCAGGGATAGCTCTGGAAACACCATATATTTT
CDR3aa: CASSFGRDSSGNTIYF
j_gene: TRBJ1-3
abundance: -
v_gene: TRBV13
d_gene: -

CDR3nt: TGCGCCAGCAGTCAATCTAATAAAGGCCTGGTAGGAGGGGCTGGAAACACCATATATTTT
CDR3aa: CASSQSNKGLVGGAGNTIYF
j_gene: TRBJ1-3
abundance: -
v_gene: TRBV23-1
d_gene: -

CDR3nt: TGCAGCGTGGGACTAGCGGGCTTCTACAATGAGCAGTTCTTC
CDR3aa: CSVGLAGFYNEQFF
j_gene: TRBJ2-1
abundance: -
v_gene: TRBV29-1
d_gene: TRBD2

CDR3nt: TGTGCCAGCAACAGGGTATATAATTCACCCCTCCACTTT
CDR3aa: CASNRVYNSPLHF
j_gene: TRBJ1-6
abundance: -
v_gene: TRBV28
d_gene: -

CDR3nt: TGTGCCAGCAGCGTAGCCGGGGGGTCTGGATACGAGCAGTACTTC
CDR3aa: CASSVAGGSGYEQYF
j_gene: TRBJ2-7
abundance: -
v_gene: TRBV9
d_gene: TRBD2

CDR3nt: TGTGCCAGCAGTTTAACGGGGACTAGCGGCACAGATACGCAGTATTTT
CDR3aa: CASSLTGTSGTDTQYF
j_gene: TRBJ2-3
abundance: -
v_gene: TRBV27
d_gene: TRBD2

CDR3nt: TGCGCCAGCAGCTTGGGTCTAGCGGGGGCGAACCAAGAGACCCAGTACTTC
CDR3aa: CASSLGLAGANQETQYF
j_gene: TRBJ2-5
abundance: -
v_gene: TRBV5-1
d_gene: TRBD2

CDR3nt: TGTGCTAGTGGCGCGATCAAGGCGAGAAACACTGAAGCTTTCTTT
CDR3aa: CASGAIKARNTEAFF
j_gene: TRBJ1-1
abundance: -
v_gene: TRBV12-5
d_gene: -

CDR3nt: TGTGCCAGCAGTTCAATGCCGACGGGAAACTATGGCTACACCTTC
CDR3aa: CASSSMPTGNYGYTF
j_gene: TRBJ1-2
abundance: -
v_gene: TRBV6-1
d_gene: -

CDR3nt: TGTGCCAGCAGTCCCTCGTTTGGGGAGATAAACAATGAGCAGTTCTTC
CDR3aa: CASSPSFGEINNEQFF
j_gene: TRBJ2-1
abundance: -
v_gene: TRBV27
d_gene: -

CDR3nt: TGTGCCAGCAGTACAGGGAGTACTGAAGCTTTCTTT
CDR3aa: CASSTGSTEAFF
j_gene: TRBJ1-1
abundance: -
v_gene: TRBV27
d_gene: -

CDR3nt: TGTGCCAGCAATACAGGGGTCGGCACCGGGGAGCTGTTTTTT
CDR3aa: CASNTGVGTGELFF
j_gene: TRBJ2-2
abundance: -
v_gene: TRBV28
d_gene: TRBD1

CDR3nt: TGCAGCGTTGTTCTAGCGGGGGGGCTGGAGACCCAGTACTTC
CDR3aa: CSVVLAGGLETQYF
j_gene: TRBJ2-5
abundance: once
v_gene: TRBV29-1
d_gene: TRBD2

CDR3nt: TGTGCCAGCAGCTCGAGTACTGACAGGTTCCTCAGGGACACTGAAGCTTTCTTT
CDR3aa: CASSSSTDRFLRDTEAFF
j_gene: TRBJ1-1
abundance: -
v_gene: TRBV11-1
d_gene: -

CDR3nt: TGTGCCAGCAGCTTAGCTTATGGGGCCACTGAAGCTTTCTTT
CDR3aa: CASSLAYGATEAFF
j_gene: TRBJ1-1
abundance: -
v_gene: TRBV7-9
d_gene: -

CDR3nt: TGCGCCAGCAGCCAAGAAGGTGTGTTCGGTAGCAGCGACATTCAGTACTTC
CDR3aa: CASSQEGVFGSSDIQYF
j_gene: TRBJ2-4
abundance: -
v_gene: TRBV4-3
d_gene: -

CDR3nt: TGTGCCAGCAGTGAATTGGCAGGGGACTACGAGCAGTACTTC
CDR3aa: CASSELAGDYEQYF
j_gene: TRBJ2-7
abundance: -
v_gene: TRBV6-1
d_gene: -

CDR3nt: TGTGCCAGTACCGAGTACGATGAAGCGGGGCAGCAGTTCTTC
CDR3aa: CASTEYDEAGQQFF
j_gene: TRBJ2-1
abundance: -
v_gene: TRBV19
d_gene: TRBD2